The entry below describes one T cell receptor beta chain. Its specificity is unknown. The sample belongs to a study of shared clonotypes between healthy human individuals. The CDR3 contains 12 residues. Between the trimmed V and J ends, which lost 6 bases and 13 bases, there was a span of 16 bases. Germline V gene sequence: CDR1 SNHLY, CDR2 FYNNEI. Findings and limits, study-wide: Clonotype sharing among donors, it was expected, would be affected by sequencing depth.

Researchers divided each subset's genomic DNA evenly across several immunoSEQ plates. Unsorted PBMC contributed approximately 300 ng DNA, about 30,000 T cell genomes, to each replicate PCR. Per the study methods: ImmunoSEQ sequences covered only the junction and lacked quality scores; filtering therefore differed. Some clones are missing from TCRdb's copy, which holds only in-frame ones; the method was immunoSEQ multiplex PCR. V and J calls and clone size are as listed in that table; D and trimming were resolved from the DNA. There are about 490,000 clones in the sample; about 78% occur only once, and around 13% lies in the top ten.

Sequenced: PBMCs. This TCR derives from a woman aged 40 to 55 in good health. Some clones in this sample may be carry-over from other donors' samples. V and J are TRBV2 and TRBJ2-1, with D possibly TRBD2 on 6 matching bases. Written as DNA, the CDR3 is TGTGCCAGCAGACCACGTGAGGGACTCCAGTTCTTC. Amino acids: CASRPREGLQFF.